One sample yielded the 15 T cell receptor beta chains listed below, sequenced in a study of blood T cell repertoires in COVID-19. Assay: immunoSEQ multiplex PCR; the TCRdb copy retains only in-frame clones and omits some. The sample records some 73,000 clones, roughly 85% being singletons. The sequenced sample was peripheral blood. Source of these receptors: a man between 45 and 60 years old with COVID-19, enrolled during active disease.

This chain joins TRBV6-2 or TRBV6-3 and TRBJ2-7; D uncertain. The CDR3 consists of 16 residues. Trimming removed 2 bases at V and 0 bases at J, with 14 bases between. Germline V gene data show CDR1 as MNHEY and CDR2 as SVGEGT. The chain's CDR3 is CASSYLTGRISYEQYF. The DNA of the CDR3 is TGTGCCAGCAGTTACCTGACGGGTAGAATCTCCTACGAGCAGTACTTC.

This clone has at least ten counts. The V call is TRBV24-1, the J call TRBJ1-4; 9 nucleotides align to TRBD1. CDR3 length: 15 residues. V gave up 3 bases and J gave up 8 bases; unmatched junction bases: 6. Germline V CDR1 and CDR2: KGHDR, SFDVKD. CDR3 amino acids: CATSDTGGLGEKLFF. The DNA for the CDR3 is TGTGCCACCAGTGATACAGGGGGCCTTGGGGAAAAACTGTTTTTT.

This clone is classed as medium-sized (0.01 to 0.1%). The chain recombines TRBV5-1 with TRBJ1-6; tentatively, D is TRBD1 (6 bases). In germline, CDR1 is SGHRS, CDR2 YFSETQ. The CDR3 length is 15 residues. V dropped 0 bases and J dropped 14 bases, with 18 bases sitting between them. This CDR3 is CASSLGQGTYGSLHF. CDR3 bases: TGCGCCAGCAGCTTGGGGCAGGGGACCTACGGTTCCCTCCACTTT.

The V call is TRBV3-1 (or the pseudogene TRBV3-2), the J call TRBJ2-5; 14 bases are shared with TRBD2. The CDR3 is made up of 16 amino acids. V lost 6 bases, J lost 5 bases, and 8 bases stayed unmatched. Germline V lookup: CDR1 LGHDT, CDR2 YNNKEL (reference sequence). The CDR3 protein is CASSESGTSGSETQYF. The CDR3 nucleotides are TGTGCCAGCAGTGAAAGCGGGACTAGCGGGAGTGAGACCCAGTACTTC.

The CDR3 loop reads CASSTSNEQFF. Written as DNA, the CDR3 is TGTGCCAGCAGCACCAGCAATGAGCAGTTCTTC. This rearrangement joins TRBV25-1 to TRBJ2-1; no reliable D call. Germline loops: CDR1 MGHDK, CDR2 SYGVNS. This CDR3 has 11 residues. Trimming took 6 bases from V and 6 from J, leaving 6 bases between them.

This clone was seen once. In nucleotides, the CDR3 is TGTGCCTTTGTTGGAGGGAGGATGGTGGGCACTGAAGCTTTCTTT. Its protein is CAFVGGRMVGTEAFF. This sequence joins TRBV30 and TRBJ1-1; D ambiguous. Germline loops: CDR1 GTSNPN, CDR2 SVGIG (reference sequence). The CDR3 is 15 amino acids. The ends were cut back, 7 bases at V and 4 bases at J, with 22 bases in the middle.

The chain uses TRBV3-1 (or the pseudogene TRBV3-2) and TRBJ2-1, with 7 bases lining up with TRBD1. The CDR3 sequence is 15 residues long. Per the germline V gene, CDR1 is LGHDT and CDR2 is YNNKEL (reference sequence). V lost 1 base to trimming and J lost 5 bases; unmatched junction nucleotides: 5. Written as DNA, the CDR3 is TGTGCCAGCAGCCAAGCCAGGGGGAACCACAATGAGCAGTTCTTC. It translates to CASSQARGNHNEQFF.

Notes on this clone: The sample contains more than one DNA sequence encoding this CDR3. V is TRBV5-1 and J is TRBJ2-5; 8 bases agree with TRBD2. Germline CDR1 and CDR2: SGHRS and YFSETQ. V lost 4 bases, J lost 4 bases, and 3 bases stayed unmatched. The CDR3 runs to 13 residues. The CDR3 region is CASSGLAGETQYF. CDR3 sequence (DNA): TGCGCCAGCAGCGGCCTAGCGGGAGAGACCCAGTACTTC.

V usage is TRBV7-2 and J usage is TRBJ1-5; 8 bases map to TRBD1. The CDR3 has 15 amino acids. The J segment lost 5 bases and the V segment lost 4 bases, leaving 7 bases of the junction unmatched. CDR1 is SGHTA and CDR2 is FQGNSA in the germline V gene. Here the CDR3 reads CASSSDRGRDQPQHF. CDR3 nucleotides: TGTGCCAGCAGCTCCGACAGGGGCCGGGATCAGCCCCAGCATTTT.

The chain recombines TRBV28 with TRBJ2-1, with 11 bases matching TRBD2. V shed 5 bases, J shed 5 bases, and the junction held 8 bases outside the gene matches. CDR3 length equals 16 residues. Germline assignment: CDR1 MDHEN and CDR2 SYDVKM. CDR3: CASSRPGLADNNEQFF. CDR3 nucleotides: TGTGCCAGCAGTCGCCCGGGACTAGCGGACAACAATGAGCAGTTCTTC.

The J gene is TRBJ2-1, the V gene TRBV7-9; unclear D gene. Trimming removed 7 bases at V and 3 bases at J, with 10 bases between. Germline lookup yields CDR1 SEHNR and CDR2 FQNEAQ (reference sequence). The CDR3 spans 13 residues. The CDR3 loop reads CASTFGVYNEQFF. The CDR3, as DNA: TGTGCCAGCACCTTCGGTGTCTACAATGAGCAGTTCTTC.

The rearrangement joins TRBV3-1 (or the pseudogene TRBV3-2) to TRBJ1-4; D is unclear. The CDR3 has 14 amino acids. CDR1 is LGHDT, CDR2 YNNKEL, per germline (reference sequence). V lost 2 bases and J 7 bases, leaving 11 bases between the germline ends. The DNA for the CDR3 is TGTGCCAGCAGCCAAAGAGGAGGGATTGAAAAACTGTTTTTT. Translation: CASSQRGGIEKLFF.

CDR3: CASSRSSQAGEQFF. CDR3 nucleotide sequence: TGTGCCAGCTCACGTTCGTCGCAGGCAGGTGAGCAGTTCTTC. This chain links TRBV18 with TRBJ2-1; D is unclear. Germline loops: CDR1 KGHSH, CDR2 LQKENI. V lost 4 bases and J 9 bases, leaving 16 bases between the germline ends. The CDR3 spans 14 residues.

This CDR3 is CASSLIGVTNEKLFF. The CDR3 nucleotides read TGTGCCAGCAGCTTGATAGGGGTAACTAATGAAAAACTGTTTTTT. The rearrangement uses TRBV5-4 and TRBJ1-4; a weak D match, TRBD1 (5 bases). This CDR3 is 15 amino acids long. V was shortened by 1 base and J by 1 base, with 8 bases between the two germline ends. From germline, CDR1 is SGHNT and CDR2 YYREEE (reference sequence).

This CDR3 is CASSAPGTLYNEQFF. In DNA form, the CDR3 reads TGTGCCAGCAGCGCGCCCGGGACTCTCTACAATGAGCAGTTCTTC. This chain connects TRBV7-2 to TRBJ2-1; weak D call: TRBD2 (6 bases). Trimming stripped 5 bases from V and 3 bases from J, with 14 bases between. The germline V gene has CDR1 SGHTA and CDR2 FQGNSA. The CDR3 totals 15 residues.